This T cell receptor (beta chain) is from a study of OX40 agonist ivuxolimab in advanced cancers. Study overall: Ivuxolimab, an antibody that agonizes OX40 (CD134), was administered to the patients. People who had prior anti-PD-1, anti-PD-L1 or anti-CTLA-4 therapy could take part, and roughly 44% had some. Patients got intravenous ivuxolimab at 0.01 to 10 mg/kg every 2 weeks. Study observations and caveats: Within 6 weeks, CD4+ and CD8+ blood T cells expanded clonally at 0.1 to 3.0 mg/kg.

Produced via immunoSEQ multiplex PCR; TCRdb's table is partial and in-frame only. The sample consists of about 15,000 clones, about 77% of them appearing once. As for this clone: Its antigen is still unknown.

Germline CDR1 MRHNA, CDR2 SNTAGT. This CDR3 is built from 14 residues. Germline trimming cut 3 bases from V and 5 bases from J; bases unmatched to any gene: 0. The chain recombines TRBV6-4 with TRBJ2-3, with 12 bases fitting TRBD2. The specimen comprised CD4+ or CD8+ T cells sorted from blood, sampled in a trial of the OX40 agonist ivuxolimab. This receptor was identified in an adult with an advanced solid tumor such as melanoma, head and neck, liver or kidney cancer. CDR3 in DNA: TGTGCCAGCAGTGAACTAGCGGGAGGAGATACGCAGTATTTT. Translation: CASSELAGGDTQYF.